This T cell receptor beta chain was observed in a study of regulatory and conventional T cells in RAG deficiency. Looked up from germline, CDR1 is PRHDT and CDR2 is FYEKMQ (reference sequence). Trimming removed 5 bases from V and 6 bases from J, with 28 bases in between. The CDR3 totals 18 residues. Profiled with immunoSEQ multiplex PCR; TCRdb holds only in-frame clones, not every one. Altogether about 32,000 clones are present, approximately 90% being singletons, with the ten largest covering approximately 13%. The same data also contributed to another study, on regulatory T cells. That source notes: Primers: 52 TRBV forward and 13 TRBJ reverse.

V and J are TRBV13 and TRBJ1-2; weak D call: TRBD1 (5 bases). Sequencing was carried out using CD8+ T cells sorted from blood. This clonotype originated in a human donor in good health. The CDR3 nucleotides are TGTGCCAGCAGCCCCCTCCCTCCGAGACCGGGACCATGGCATGGCTACACCTTC. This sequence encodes CASSPLPPRPGPWHGYTF.